This TCR beta chain derives from a study of PD-1 blockade in classical Hodgkin lymphoma. Germline V gene data show CDR1 as SNHLY and CDR2 as FYNNEI. CDR3 length: 14 amino acids. The V gene lost 4 bases and the J gene lost 5 bases, with 12 bases spanning the gap. Produced via immunoSEQ multiplex PCR; TCRdb's table is partial and in-frame only. Here the sample spans around 7,400 clones, about 82% being singletons. Described time point: cycle 4 day 1 (C4D1), after six to seven weeks of nivolumab. After autologous stem cell transplantation all patients relapsed, and prior brentuximab vedotin exposure differed between cohorts. Only a few counts were recorded for this clone.

This TCR came from a human donor with classical Hodgkin lymphoma. The sample consisted of peripheral blood mononuclear cells (PBMCs), taken before the fourth cycle of nivolumab. The chain uses TRBV2 and TRBJ1-5, with a possible D match to TRBD1 (5 bases). DNA for the CDR3: TGTGCCAGCAGTGCGGGGCGTTCGGATCAGCCCCAGCATTTT. Translation gives CASSAGRSDQPQHF.